This is a list of T cell receptor beta chains from one sample in a study of T cells in Graves' hyperthyroidism and ophthalmopathy. TCRdb recomputed calls from the multiplex PCR reads with MiXCR, one row per CDR3 protein. This table has under 350,000 distinct CDR3 sequences, more than 10% appearing once. The sequenced sample consisted of blood. These receptors originate from a woman aged 25 to 39 with Graves' hyperthyroidism that later progressed to Graves' ophthalmopathy. CDR3s include the opening cysteine and the closing phenylalanine or tryptophan. The D gene is left open where the match is weak. A clone size is listed for some rows: how often the clone was seen (once, few, many), or a class if it is expanded.

>TRBV29-1|.|TRBJ1-1|many
TGCAGCGGGGATTTGGGGAACACTGAAGCTTTCTTT
CSGDLGNTEAFF
>TRBV7-3|.|TRBJ2-2|.
TGTGCCAGCAGCTTAGGGCAGGTAGACACCGGGGAGCTGTTTTTT
CASSLGQVDTGELFF
>TRBV16|.|TRBJ1-1|many
TGTGCCAGCAGCAGAGAACTGAACACTGAAGCTTTCTTT
CASSRELNTEAFF
>TRBV10-3|TRBD1|TRBJ1-5|.
TGTGCCGGGGGGGGACAGGGGCAGCCCCAGCATTTT
CAGGGQGQPQHF
>TRBV30|.|TRBJ2-5|.
TGTGCCTGGAGTGTACTAGCCGGAGAGACCCAGTACTTC
CAWSVLAGETQYF
>TRBV30|.|TRBJ1-5|many
TGTGCCTGGGCGGGTCTGAGCAATCAGCCCCAGCATTTT
CAWAGLSNQPQHF
>TRBV20-1|.|TRBJ1-4|many
TGCAGTGCTAGGCCCGCAACTAATGAAAAACTGTTTTTT
CSARPATNEKLFF
>TRBV14|.|TRBJ1-6|.
TGTGCCAGCAGCCTTCCCCGGTCACCCCTCCACTTT
CASSLPRSPLHF
>TRBV30|TRBD2|TRBJ2-1|many
TGTGCCTGTACGTCTCGCGGGAGAAATGAGCAGTTCTTC
CACTSRGRNEQFF
>TRBV7-2|.|TRBJ2-7|.
TGTGCCAGCAGCTTAGCGGTGGCGGGGTTTTACGAGCAGTACTTC
CASSLAVAGFYEQYF
>TRBV18|TRBD1|TRBJ2-6|.
TGTGCCAGCTCACTCACCGGGACAGGGGCAGTCTCTGGGGCCAACGTCCTGACTTTC
CASSLTGTGAVSGANVLTF
>TRBV7-2|.|TRBJ2-5|many
TGTGCCAGCGGGTGGCAGGGTAAAGAGACCCAGTACTTC
CASGWQGKETQYF
>TRBV5-1|TRBD1|TRBJ2-7|many
TGCGCCAGCAGCCCTGGGACAGGGGAAGTCGAGCAGTACTTC
CASSPGTGEVEQYF
>TRBV6-2/TRBV6-3|TRBD2|TRBJ2-1|many
TGTGCCAGCACCTCGGGGGGAGTAGGGAACAATGAGCAGTTCTTC
CASTSGGVGNNEQFF
>TRBV7-2|.|TRBJ2-7|many
TGTGCCAGCAGCTTAGGGGCGGGGTCCTATCTGAGCTCCTACGAGCAGTACTTC
CASSLGAGSYLSSYEQYF
>TRBV7-9|.|TRBJ2-7|many
TGTGCCAGCAGCAACCAGCGCGGGGCCTACGAGCAGTACTTC
CASSNQRGAYEQYF
>TRBV24-1|TRBD1|TRBJ1-2|many
TGTGCCACCAGAGATTCCGGGACAGTCGACTATGGCTACACCTTC
CATRDSGTVDYGYTF
>TRBV5-5|.|TRBJ1-2|many
TGTGCCAGCAGCTTGGCAGGGCCTTATGGCTACACCTTC
CASSLAGPYGYTF
>TRBV19|.|TRBJ2-4|.
TGTGCCAGTAGTATTCGGGGTGAAGACAAAAACATTCAGTACTTC
CASSIRGEDKNIQYF
>TRBV7-9|TRBD1|TRBJ2-7|many
TGTGCCAGCAGCTTCGGACAGGGCCGGTCCTACGAGCAGTACTTC
CASSFGQGRSYEQYF
>TRBV10-3|.|TRBJ2-5|many
TGTGCCATCAGTGTGGTGGGAAAAGAGACCCAGTACTTC
CAISVVGKETQYF
>TRBV10-2|.|TRBJ1-1|many
TGCGCCAGCAGTGAGCTGGGACACACGAACACTGAAGCTTTCTTT
CASSELGHTNTEAFF
>TRBV29-1|.|TRBJ2-1|few
TGCAGCGTCGAACCGGACAGTTGGAATGAGCAGTTCTTC
CSVEPDSWNEQFF
>TRBV29-1|.|TRBJ1-1|many
TGCAGCGTTGCGGGGGGACCGAACACTGAAGCTTTCTTT
CSVAGGPNTEAFF
>TRBV20-1|TRBD1|TRBJ2-3|.
TGCAGTGCTAGGGGGACAGGGGTGGATACGCAGTATTTT
CSARGTGVDTQYF
>TRBV28|.|TRBJ2-7|many
TGTGCCAGCATTCCGGGCCGAGTGGCCTACGAGCAGTACTTC
CASIPGRVAYEQYF
>TRBV24-1|.|TRBJ2-3|.
TGTGCCACCAGTGGCACAGCGAGCACAGATACGCAGTATTTT
CATSGTASTDTQYF
>TRBV20-1|.|TRBJ2-7|many
TGCAGTGCTATGTATGACAGTGCCTCCTACGAGCAGTACTTC
CSAMYDSASYEQYF
>TRBV29-1|.|TRBJ2-3|.
TGCAGCGTTGGACGTTTCCCCAAACAGTATTTT
CSVGRFPKQYF
>TRBV7-9|.|TRBJ2-2|few
TGTGCCAGCAGCTCGGAGGTCACCGGGGAGCTGTTTTTT
CASSSEVTGELFF
>TRBV4-1|.|TRBJ2-2|.
TGCGCCAGCAGCCAAGAATATGGGTTTGGGACCGGGGAGCTGTTTTTT
CASSQEYGFGTGELFF
>TRBV7-9|.|TRBJ2-1|many
TGTGCCAGCAGCTTAAATTCCGACAGCCGATTGGAGTTCTTC
CASSLNSDSRLEFF
>TRBV2|.|TRBJ2-2|.
TGTGCCAGCAGTGTATTACACGGCACCGGGGAGCTGTTTTTT
CASSVLHGTGELFF
>TRBV5-1|.|TRBJ1-1|many
TGCGCCAGCAGCCAGCGGGCGGACGGCATGAACACTGAAGCTTTCTTT
CASSQRADGMNTEAFF
>TRBV20-1|TRBD2|TRBJ2-7|.
TGCAGTGCTAGATTATCGGGGGGGGGCGAGCAGTACTTC
CSARLSGGGEQYF
>TRBV20-1|TRBD1|TRBJ1-2|many
TGCAGTGCTAGAGTGGGCGGCCTACCCCCAGGACAGGGGGCGAGCTATGGCTACACCTTC
CSARVGGLPPGQGASYGYTF
>TRBV9|TRBD1|TRBJ2-1|many
TGTGCCAGCAGCGTAGTAGCAGGGGGCTGGAATGAGCAGTTCTTC
CASSVVAGGWNEQFF
>TRBV27|TRBD1|TRBJ2-7|few
TGTGCCAGCAGTTTAAGGTGGACAGGGGGCTTTGATAGCTCCTACGAGCAGTACTTC
CASSLRWTGGFDSSYEQYF
>TRBV28|TRBD1|TRBJ2-2|many
TGTGCCAGCAGCCGCGGGACAGGGGGGCGTAGGAACACCGGGGAGCTGTTTTTT
CASSRGTGGRRNTGELFF
>TRBV6-1|TRBD1|TRBJ2-7|few
TGTGCCAGCACCAACCGGGGACAGGGAGACTACGAGCAGTACTTC
CASTNRGQGDYEQYF